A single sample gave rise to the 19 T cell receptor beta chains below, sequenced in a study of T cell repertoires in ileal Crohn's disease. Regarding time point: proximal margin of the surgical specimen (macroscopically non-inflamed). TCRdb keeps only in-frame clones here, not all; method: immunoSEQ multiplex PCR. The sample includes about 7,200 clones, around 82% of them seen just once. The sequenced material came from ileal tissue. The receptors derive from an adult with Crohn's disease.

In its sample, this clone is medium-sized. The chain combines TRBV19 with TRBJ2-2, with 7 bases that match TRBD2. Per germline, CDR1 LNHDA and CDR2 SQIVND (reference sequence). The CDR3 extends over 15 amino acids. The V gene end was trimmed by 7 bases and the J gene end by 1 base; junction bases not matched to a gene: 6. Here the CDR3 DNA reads TGTGCCAGTATTGGGGGGGTGTTGAACACCGGGGAGCTGTTTTTT. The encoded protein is CASIGGVLNTGELFF.

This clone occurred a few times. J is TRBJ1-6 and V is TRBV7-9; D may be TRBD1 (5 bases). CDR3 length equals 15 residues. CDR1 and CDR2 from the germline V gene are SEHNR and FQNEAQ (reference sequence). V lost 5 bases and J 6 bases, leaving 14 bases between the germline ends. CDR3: CASSPDQGPNSPLHF. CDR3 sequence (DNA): TGTGCCAGCAGCCCCGACCAGGGTCCTAATTCACCCCTCCACTTT. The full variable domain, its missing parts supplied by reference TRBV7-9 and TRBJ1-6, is DTGVSQNPRHKITKRGQNVTFRCDPISEHNRLYWYRQTLGQGPEFLTYFQNEAQLEKSRLLSDRFSAERPKGSFSTLEIQRTEQGDSAMYLCASSPDQGPNSPLHFGNGTRLTVT.

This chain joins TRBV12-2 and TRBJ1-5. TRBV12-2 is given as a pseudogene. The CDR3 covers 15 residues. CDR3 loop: CASRSRWKGNQPQHF. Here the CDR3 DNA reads TGTGCAAGTCGCTCTAGATGGAAGGGCAATCAGCCCCAGCATTTT.

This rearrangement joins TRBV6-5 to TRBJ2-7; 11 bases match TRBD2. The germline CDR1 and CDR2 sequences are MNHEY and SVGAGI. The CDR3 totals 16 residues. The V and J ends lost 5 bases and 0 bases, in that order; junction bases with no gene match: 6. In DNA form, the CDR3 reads TGTGCCAGCAGTCACTTGCTAGCGGGGGGCTCCTACGAGCAGTACTTC. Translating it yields CASSHLLAGGSYEQYF.

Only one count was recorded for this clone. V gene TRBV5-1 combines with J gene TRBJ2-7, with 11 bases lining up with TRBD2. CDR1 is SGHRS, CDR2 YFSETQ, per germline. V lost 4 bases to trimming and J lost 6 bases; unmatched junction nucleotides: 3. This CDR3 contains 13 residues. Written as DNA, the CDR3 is TGCGCCAGCAGCCCAGGACTAGCGGGCGAGCAGTACTTC. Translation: CASSPGLAGEQYF.

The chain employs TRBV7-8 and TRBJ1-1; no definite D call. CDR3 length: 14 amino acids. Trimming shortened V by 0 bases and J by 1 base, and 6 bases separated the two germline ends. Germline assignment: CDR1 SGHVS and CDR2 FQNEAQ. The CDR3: CASSLADSNTEAFF. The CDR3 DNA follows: TGTGCCAGCAGCTTAGCCGATTCGAACACTGAAGCTTTCTTT.

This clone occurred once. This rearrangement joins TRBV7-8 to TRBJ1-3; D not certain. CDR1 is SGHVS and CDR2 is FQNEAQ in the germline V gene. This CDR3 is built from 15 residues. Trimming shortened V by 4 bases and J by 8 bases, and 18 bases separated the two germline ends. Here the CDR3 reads CASSSAGRATDTIYF. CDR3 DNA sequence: TGTGCCAGCAGCTCCGCCGGGCGGGCGACGGACACCATATATTTT.

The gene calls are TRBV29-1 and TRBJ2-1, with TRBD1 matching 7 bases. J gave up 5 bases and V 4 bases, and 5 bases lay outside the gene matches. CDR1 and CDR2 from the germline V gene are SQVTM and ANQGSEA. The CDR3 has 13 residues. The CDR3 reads CSVVQGVNNEQFF. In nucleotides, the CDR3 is TGCAGCGTTGTGCAGGGGGTCAACAATGAGCAGTTCTTC.

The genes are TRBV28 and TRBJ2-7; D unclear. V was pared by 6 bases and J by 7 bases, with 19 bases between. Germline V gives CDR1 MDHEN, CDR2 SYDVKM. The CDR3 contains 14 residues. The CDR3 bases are TGTGCCAGCAGGAAAGCAGAAGCCCTCTTTGAGCAGTACTTC. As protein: CASRKAEALFEQYF.

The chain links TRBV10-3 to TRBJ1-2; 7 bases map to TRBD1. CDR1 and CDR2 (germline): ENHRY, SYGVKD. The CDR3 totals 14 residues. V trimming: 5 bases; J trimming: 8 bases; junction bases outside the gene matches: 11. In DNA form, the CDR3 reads TGTGCCATCAGTCGTACAGGGGCCGAACGAGGCTACACCTTC. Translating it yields CAISRTGAERGYTF.

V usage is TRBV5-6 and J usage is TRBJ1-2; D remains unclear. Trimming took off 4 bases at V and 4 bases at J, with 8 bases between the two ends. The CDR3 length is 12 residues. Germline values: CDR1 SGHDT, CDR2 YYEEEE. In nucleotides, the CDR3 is TGTGCCAGCAGCCCTGGGTTCTATGGCTACACCTTC. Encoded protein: CASSPGFYGYTF.

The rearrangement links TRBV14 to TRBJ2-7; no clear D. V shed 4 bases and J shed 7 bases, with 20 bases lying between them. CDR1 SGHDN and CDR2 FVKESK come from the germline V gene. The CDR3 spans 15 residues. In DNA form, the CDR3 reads TGTGCCAGCAGCCCTGCTCGCGGAAGTGCAATAGAGCAGTACTTC. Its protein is CASSPARGSAIEQYF. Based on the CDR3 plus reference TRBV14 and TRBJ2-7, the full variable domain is EAGVTQFPSHSVIEKGQTVTLRCDPISGHDNLYWYRRVMGKEIKFLLHFVKESKQDESGMPNNRFLAERTGGTYSTLKVQPAELEDSGVYFCASSPARGSAIEQYFGPGTRLTVT.

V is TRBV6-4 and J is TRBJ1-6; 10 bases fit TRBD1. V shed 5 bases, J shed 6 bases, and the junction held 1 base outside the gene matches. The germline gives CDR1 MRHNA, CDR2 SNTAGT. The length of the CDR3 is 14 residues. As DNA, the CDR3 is TGTGCCAGCAGTCGGGACAGGGGTAATTCACCCCTCCACTTT. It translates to CASSRDRGNSPLHF.

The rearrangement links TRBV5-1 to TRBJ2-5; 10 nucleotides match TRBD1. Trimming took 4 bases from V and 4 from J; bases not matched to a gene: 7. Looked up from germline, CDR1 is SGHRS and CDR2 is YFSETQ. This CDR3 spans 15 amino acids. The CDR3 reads CASSTGTGEGETQYF. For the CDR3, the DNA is TGCGCCAGCAGCACGGGGACAGGGGAAGGAGAGACCCAGTACTTC.

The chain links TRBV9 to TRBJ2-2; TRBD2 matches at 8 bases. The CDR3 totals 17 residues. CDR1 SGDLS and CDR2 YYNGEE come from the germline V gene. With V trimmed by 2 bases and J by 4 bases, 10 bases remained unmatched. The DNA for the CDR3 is TGTGCCAGCAGCGTCTCTCCGCGGGGGGCTATCACCGGGGAGCTGTTTTTT. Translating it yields CASSVSPRGAITGELFF.

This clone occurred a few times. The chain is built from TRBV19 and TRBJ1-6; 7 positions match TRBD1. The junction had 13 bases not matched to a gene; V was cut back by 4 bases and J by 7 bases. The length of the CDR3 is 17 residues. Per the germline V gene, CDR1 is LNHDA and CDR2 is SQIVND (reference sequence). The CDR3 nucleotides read TGTGCCAGTAGTACTCACAGGGGAGCGGAGGGGAATTCACCCCTCCACTTT. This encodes CASSTHRGAEGNSPLHF. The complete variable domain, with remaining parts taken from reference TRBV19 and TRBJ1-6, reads DGGITQSPKYLFRKEGQNVTLSCEQNLNHDAMYWYRQDPGQGLRLIYYSQIVNDFQKGDIAEGYSVSREKKESFPLTVTSAQKNPTAFYLCASSTHRGAEGNSPLHFGNGTRLTVT.

CDR3 loop: CASRNRGGNQPQHF. CDR3 bases: TGTGCCAGCAGAAACAGGGGGGGTAATCAGCCCCAGCATTTT. The chain has TRBV28 and TRBJ1-5, with TRBD1 identical over 8 bases. CDR1 is MDHEN, CDR2 SYDVKM, per germline. The CDR3 is 14 amino acids. Trimming removed 6 bases from V and 4 bases from J; junction bases left unmatched: 5.

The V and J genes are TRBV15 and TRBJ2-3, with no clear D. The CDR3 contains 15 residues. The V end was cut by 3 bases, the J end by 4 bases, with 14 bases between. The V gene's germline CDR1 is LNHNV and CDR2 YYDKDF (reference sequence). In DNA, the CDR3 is TGTGCCACCAGCAGCCGCAGAGGCTGGGCAGATACGCAGTATTTT. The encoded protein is CATSSRRGWADTQYF.

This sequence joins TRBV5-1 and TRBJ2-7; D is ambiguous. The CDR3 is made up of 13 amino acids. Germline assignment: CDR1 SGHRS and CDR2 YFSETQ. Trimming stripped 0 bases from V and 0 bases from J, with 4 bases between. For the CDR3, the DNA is TGCGCCAGCAGCTTGGGGTCCTCCTACGAGCAGTACTTC. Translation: CASSLGSSYEQYF.